This T cell receptor beta chain was recovered during a study of T cell responses to AZD1222 COVID-19 vaccine. The study, taken as a whole, reports: Spike-spanning, vaccine-associated CD4 TCRs were dominant at 160-218 and 743-854. Just 5 to 7 AZD1222 recipients were seropositive at baseline. Females outnumbered males among donors, who were mostly white British; clonal diversity was possibly underestimated.

The V end was cut by 1 base, the J end by 5 bases, with 9 bases between. The CDR3 spans 13 residues. CDR1 is SGHVS, CDR2 FQNEAQ, per germline. Method: immunoSEQ multiplex PCR; TCRdb's copy keeps in-frame clones and lacks some. The data hold just over 80,000 clones, with about 90% observed a single time. A remark on this clone: Its antigen remains unidentified.

This chain links TRBV7-8 with TRBJ2-7; D gene uncertain. The TCR sequence derives from an adult in good health. This material consisted of peripheral blood, taken on day 0 of AZD1222 vaccination. The chain's CDR3 is CASSLEGPDEQYF. The CDR3 bases are TGTGCCAGCAGCTTAGAGGGTCCAGACGAGCAGTACTTC.